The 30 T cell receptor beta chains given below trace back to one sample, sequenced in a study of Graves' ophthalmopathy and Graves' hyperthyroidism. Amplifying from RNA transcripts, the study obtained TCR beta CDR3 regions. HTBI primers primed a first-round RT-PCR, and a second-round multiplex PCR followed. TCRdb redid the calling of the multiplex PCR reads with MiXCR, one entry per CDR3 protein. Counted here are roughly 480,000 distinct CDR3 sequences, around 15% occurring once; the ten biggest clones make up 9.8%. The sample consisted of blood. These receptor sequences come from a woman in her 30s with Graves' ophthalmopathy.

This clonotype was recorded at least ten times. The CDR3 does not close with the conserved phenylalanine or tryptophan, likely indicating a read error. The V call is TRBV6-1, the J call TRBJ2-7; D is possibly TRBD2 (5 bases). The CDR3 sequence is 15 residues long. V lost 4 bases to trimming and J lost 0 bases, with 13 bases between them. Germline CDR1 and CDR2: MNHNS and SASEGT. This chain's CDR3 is CASSVEGRTSYEQYL. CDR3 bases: TGTGCCAGCAGTGTAGAGGGTCGAACCTCCTACGAGCAGTACCTC.

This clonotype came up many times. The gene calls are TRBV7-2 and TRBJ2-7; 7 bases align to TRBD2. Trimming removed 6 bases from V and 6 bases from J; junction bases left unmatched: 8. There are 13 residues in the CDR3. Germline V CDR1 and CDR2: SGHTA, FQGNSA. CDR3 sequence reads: CASRFGGSPEQYF. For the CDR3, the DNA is TGTGCCAGCAGGTTCGGGGGGTCACCCGAGCAGTACTTC.

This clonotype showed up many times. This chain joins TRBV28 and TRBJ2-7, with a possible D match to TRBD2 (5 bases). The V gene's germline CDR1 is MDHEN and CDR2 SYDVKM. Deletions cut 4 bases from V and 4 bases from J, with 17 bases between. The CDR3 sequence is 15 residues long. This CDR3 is CASSSPGYPSYEQYF. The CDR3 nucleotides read TGTGCCAGCAGTTCCCCGGGGTACCCATCTTACGAGCAGTACTTC.

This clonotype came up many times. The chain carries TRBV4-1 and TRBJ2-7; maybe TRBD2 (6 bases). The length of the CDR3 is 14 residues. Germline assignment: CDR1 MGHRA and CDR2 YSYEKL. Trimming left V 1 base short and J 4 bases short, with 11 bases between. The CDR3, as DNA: TGCGCCAGCAGCCAAGGAGAGGGGAGGTACGAGCAGTACTTC. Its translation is CASSQGEGRYEQYF.

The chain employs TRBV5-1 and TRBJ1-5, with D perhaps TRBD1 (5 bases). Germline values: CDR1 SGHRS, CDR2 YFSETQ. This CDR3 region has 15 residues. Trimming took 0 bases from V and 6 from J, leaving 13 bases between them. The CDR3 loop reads CASSLGSREGQPQHF. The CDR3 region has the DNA TGCGCCAGCAGCTTGGGATCCAGGGAGGGTCAGCCCCAGCATTTT.

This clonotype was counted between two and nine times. The CDR3 loop is CASSRLTGDTEAFF. The CDR3 DNA reads as TGTGCCAGCAGTCGCCTAACAGGGGACACTGAAGCTTTCTTT. The chain carries TRBV7-9 and TRBJ1-1; 7 nucleotides match TRBD1. Trimming removed 6 bases from V and 3 bases from J; junction bases left unmatched: 7. Germline V lookup: CDR1 SEHNR, CDR2 FQNEAQ (reference sequence). The CDR3 covers 14 residues.

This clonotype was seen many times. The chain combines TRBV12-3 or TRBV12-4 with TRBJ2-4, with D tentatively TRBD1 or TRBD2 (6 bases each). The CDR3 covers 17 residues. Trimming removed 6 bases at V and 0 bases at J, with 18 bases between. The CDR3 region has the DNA TGTGCCAGCAGCTTGGGGCGAGGGGGACTAGCCAAAAACATTCAGTACTTC. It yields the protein CASSLGRGGLAKNIQYF.

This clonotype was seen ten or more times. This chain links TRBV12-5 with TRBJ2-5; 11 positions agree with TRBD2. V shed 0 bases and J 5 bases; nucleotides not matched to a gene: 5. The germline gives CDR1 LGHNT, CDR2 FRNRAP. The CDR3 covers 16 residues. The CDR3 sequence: CASGLVIAGGLETQYF. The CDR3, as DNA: TGTGCTAGTGGTTTGGTAATAGCGGGGGGGCTGGAGACCCAGTACTTC.

This CDR3 is CASRITGDYGYTF. For the CDR3, the DNA is TGTGCCAGCCGCATAACAGGGGACTATGGCTACACCTTC. This chain links TRBV12-3 or TRBV12-4 with TRBJ1-2; 7 bases line up with TRBD1. V trimming: 8 bases; J trimming: 3 bases; junction bases outside the gene matches: 6. The CDR3 sequence is 13 residues long.

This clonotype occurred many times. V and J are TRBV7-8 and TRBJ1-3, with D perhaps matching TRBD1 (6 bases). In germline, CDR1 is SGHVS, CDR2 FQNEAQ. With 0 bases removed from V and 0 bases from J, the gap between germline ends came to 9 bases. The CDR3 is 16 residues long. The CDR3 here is CASSLAPRGSGNTIYF. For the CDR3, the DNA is TGTGCCAGCAGCTTAGCGCCCAGGGGCTCTGGAAACACCATATATTTT.

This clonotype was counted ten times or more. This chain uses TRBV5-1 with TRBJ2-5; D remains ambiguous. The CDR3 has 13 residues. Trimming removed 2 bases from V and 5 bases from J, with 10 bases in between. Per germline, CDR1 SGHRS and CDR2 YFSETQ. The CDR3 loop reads CASSLRSAETQYF. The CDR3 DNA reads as TGCGCCAGCAGCTTACGGTCGGCGGAGACCCAGTACTTC.

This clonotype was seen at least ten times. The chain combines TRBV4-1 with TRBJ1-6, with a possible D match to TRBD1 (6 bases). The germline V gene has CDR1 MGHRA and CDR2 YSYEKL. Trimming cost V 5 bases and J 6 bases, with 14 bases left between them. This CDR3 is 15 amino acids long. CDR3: CASSTGTSFNSPLHF. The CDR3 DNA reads TGCGCCAGCAGCACCGGGACATCATTTAATTCACCCCTCCACTTT.

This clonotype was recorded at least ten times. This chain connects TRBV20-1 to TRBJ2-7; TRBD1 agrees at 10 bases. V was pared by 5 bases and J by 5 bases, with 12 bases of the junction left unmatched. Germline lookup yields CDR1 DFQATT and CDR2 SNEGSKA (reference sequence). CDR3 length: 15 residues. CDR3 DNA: TGCAGTGCTCCCCCCCCGGGACAGGGGATCAACGAGCAGTACTTC. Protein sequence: CSAPPPGQGINEQYF.

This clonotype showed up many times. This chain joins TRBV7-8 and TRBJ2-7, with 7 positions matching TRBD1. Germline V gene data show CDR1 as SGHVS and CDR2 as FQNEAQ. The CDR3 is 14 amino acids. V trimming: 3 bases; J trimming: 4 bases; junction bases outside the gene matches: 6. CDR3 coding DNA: TGTGCCAGCAGCTTCGGGACAGAGGAATACGAGCAGTACTTC. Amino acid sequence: CASSFGTEEYEQYF. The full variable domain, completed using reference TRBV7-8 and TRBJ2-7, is GAGVSQSPRYKVAKRGQDVALRCDPISGHVSLFWYQQALGQGPEFLTYFQNEAQLDKSGLPSDRFFAERPEGSVSTLKIQRTQQEDSAVYLCASSFGTEEYEQYFGPGTRLTVT.

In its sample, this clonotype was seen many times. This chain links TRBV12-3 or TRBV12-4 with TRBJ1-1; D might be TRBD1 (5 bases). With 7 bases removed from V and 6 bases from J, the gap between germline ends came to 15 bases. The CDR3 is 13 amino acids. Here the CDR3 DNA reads TGTGCCAGCACCTTCGGGGGATCGGCTGAAGCTTTCTTT. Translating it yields CASTFGGSAEAFF.

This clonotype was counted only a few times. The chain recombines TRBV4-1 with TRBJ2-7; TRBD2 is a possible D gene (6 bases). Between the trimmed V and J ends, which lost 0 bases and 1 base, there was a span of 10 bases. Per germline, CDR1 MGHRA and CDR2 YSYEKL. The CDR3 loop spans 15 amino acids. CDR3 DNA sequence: TGCGCCAGCAGCCAAGATATAGCGGAATCCTACGAGCAGTACTTC. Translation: CASSQDIAESYEQYF.

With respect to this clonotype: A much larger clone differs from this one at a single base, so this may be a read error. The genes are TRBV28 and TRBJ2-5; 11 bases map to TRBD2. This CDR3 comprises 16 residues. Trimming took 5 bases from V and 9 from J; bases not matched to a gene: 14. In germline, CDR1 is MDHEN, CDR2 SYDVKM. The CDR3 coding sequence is TGTGCCAGCAGTCCGCTCAGACTAGCGGGATTCGAGGCCCAGTACTTC. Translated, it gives CASSPLRLAGFEAQYF.

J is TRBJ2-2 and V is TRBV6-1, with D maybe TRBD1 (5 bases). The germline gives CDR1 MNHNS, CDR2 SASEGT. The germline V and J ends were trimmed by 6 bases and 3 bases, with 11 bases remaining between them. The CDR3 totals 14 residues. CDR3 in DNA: TGTGCCAGCAGGCCCCTGGGGCACACCGGGGAGCTGTTTTTT. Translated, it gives CASRPLGHTGELFF.

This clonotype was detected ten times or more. CDR3 sequence reads: CASSQDLGGHRAYEQYF. CDR3 nucleotides: TGTGCCAGCAGCCAAGACCTGGGGGGACACCGAGCCTACGAGCAGTACTTC. The chain has TRBV4-2 and TRBJ2-7; the D gene could be TRBD1 or TRBD2 (6 bases each). V lost 0 bases and J 2 bases, leaving 17 bases between the germline ends. Germline CDR1 is LGHNA and CDR2 is YNFKEQ. This CDR3 has 17 amino acids.

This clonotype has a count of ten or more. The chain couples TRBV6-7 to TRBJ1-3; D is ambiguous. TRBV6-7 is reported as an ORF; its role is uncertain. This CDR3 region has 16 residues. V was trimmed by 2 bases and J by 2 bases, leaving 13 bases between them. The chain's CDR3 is CASSYPAPDPGNTIYF. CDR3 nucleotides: TGTGCCAGCAGTTACCCTGCCCCGGACCCTGGAAACACCATATATTTT.

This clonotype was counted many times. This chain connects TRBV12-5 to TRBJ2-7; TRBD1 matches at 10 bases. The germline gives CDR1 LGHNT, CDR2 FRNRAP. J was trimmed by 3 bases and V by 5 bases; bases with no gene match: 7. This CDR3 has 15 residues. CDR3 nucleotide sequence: TGTGCTAGTGGTCCCCGGACAGGGGGGGTCTACGAGCAGTACTTC. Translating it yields CASGPRTGGVYEQYF.

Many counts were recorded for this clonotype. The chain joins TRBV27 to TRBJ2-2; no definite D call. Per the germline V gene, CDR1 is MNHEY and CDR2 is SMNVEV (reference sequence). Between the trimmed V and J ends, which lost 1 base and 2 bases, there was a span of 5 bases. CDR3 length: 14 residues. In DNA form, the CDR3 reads TGTGCCAGCAGTTTATGGAGCAACACCGGGGAGCTGTTTTTT. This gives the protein CASSLWSNTGELFF.

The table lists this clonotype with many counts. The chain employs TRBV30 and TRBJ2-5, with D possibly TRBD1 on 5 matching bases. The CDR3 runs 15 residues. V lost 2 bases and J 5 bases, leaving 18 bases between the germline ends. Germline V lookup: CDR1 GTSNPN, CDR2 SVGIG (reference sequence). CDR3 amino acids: CAWSQGLPARETQYF. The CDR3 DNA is TGTGCCTGGAGTCAGGGATTGCCCGCCCGTGAGACCCAGTACTTC. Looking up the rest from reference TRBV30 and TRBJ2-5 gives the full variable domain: SQTIHQWPATLVQPVGSPLSLECTVEGTSNPNLYWYRQAAGRGLQLLFYSVGIGQISSEVPQNLSASRPQDRQFILSSKKLLLSDSGFYLCAWSQGLPARETQYFGPGTRLLVL.

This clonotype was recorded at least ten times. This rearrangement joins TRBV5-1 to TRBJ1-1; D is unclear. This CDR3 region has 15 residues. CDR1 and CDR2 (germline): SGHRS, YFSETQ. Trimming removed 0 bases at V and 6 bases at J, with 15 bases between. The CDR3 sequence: CASSLGPHGSAEAFF. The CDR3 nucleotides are TGCGCCAGCAGCTTGGGCCCCCACGGGAGCGCTGAAGCTTTCTTT.

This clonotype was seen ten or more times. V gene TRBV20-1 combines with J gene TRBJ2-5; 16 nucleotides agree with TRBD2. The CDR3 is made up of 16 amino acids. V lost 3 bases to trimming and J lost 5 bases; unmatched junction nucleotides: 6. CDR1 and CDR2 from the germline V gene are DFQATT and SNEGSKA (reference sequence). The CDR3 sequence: CSARGTSGRAGETQYF. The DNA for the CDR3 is TGCAGTGCTAGGGGGACTAGCGGGAGGGCCGGTGAGACCCAGTACTTC.

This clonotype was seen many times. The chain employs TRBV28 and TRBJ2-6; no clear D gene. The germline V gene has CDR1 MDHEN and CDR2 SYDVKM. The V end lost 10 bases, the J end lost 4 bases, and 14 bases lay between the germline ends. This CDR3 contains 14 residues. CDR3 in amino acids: CATDTAGGANVLTF. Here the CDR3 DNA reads TGTGCCACCGATACAGCTGGAGGGGCCAACGTCCTGACTTTC.

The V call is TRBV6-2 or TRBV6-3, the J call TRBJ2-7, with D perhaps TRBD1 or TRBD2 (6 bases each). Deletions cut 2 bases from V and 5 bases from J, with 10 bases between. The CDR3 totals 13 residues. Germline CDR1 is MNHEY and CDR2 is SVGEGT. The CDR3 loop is CASSYPRGHEQYF. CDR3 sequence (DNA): TGTGCCAGCAGTTACCCCCGGGGGCACGAGCAGTACTTC.

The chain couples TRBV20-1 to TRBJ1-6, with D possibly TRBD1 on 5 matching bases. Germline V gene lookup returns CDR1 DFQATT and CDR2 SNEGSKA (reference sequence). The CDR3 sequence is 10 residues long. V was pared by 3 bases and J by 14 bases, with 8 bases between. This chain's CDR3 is CSASGGSLHF. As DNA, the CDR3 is TGCAGTGCTAGCGGGGGGTCCCTCCACTTT.

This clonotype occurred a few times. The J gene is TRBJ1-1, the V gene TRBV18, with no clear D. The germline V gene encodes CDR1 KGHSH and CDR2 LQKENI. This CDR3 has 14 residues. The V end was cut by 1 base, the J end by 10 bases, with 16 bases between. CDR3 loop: CASSPLIAEHGAFF. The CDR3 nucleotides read TGTGCCAGCTCACCACTCATTGCGGAACACGGAGCTTTCTTT.

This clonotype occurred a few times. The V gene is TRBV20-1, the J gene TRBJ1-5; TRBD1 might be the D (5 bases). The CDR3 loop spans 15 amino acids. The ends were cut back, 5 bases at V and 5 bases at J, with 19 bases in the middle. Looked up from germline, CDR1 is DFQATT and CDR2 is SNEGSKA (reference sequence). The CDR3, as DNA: TGCAGTGCTGCAGGAGTGGGCCAGGGTGATCAGCCCCAGCATTTT. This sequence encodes CSAAGVGQGDQPQHF.